This T cell receptor beta chain came from a study of T cell repertoires in cytomegalovirus infection. Study-wide findings and caveats: Based on cumulative public TCR beta family frequency, carriers of CMV plus the relevant HLA were identified.

Looked up from germline, CDR1 is MGHRA and CDR2 is YSYEKL. The CDR3 loop spans 13 amino acids. Comment on this clonotype: The antigen remains undetermined. The germline gene is not matched at one end of the junction; a read error may be the cause.

MiXCR, applied by TCRdb to the reads, yields one record per CDR3 protein. The sample holds approximately 910,000 distinct CDR3 sequences, about a third seen once. This specimen was cultured CD8+ T cells from PBMCs, taken from culture after CMV antigen stimulation. The genes are TRBV4-1 and TRBJ1-1; a possible D gene is TRBD1 (5 bases). This clonotype was obtained from a human donor in good health (CMV status not recorded). Some clones in this sample may be carry-over from other donors' samples. The CDR3 region is CTSSPAGGTEAFF. Written as DNA, the CDR3 is TGCACCAGCAGTCCGGCGGGGGGCACTGAAGCTTTCTTT.